The 21 T cell receptor beta chains below were found in one sample sequenced in a study of shared clonotypes between healthy human individuals. TCRdb's table, derived via immunoSEQ multiplex PCR, lists solely in-frame clones and lacks some. Among approximately 2,000,000 clones listed, 92% were seen once. The sequencing input was naive CD4+ T cells from PBMCs. Indicated subset: CD45RA+ positively selected. These receptors all stem from a man younger than 30 in good health. Some clones in this sample may be carry-over from other donors' samples.

The rearrangement uses TRBV28 and TRBJ1-1, with D perhaps matching TRBD1 (5 bases). Germline V gene data show CDR1 as MDHEN and CDR2 as SYDVKM. The CDR3 runs 16 residues. Trimming took off 1 base at V and 0 bases at J, with 12 bases between the two ends. CDR3: CASSLSGEIVNTEAFF. DNA for the CDR3: TGTGCCAGCAGTTTATCGGGGGAGATCGTGAACACTGAAGCTTTCTTT.

A remark on this clone: At the DNA level, this CDR3 is encoded by other sequences in the same sample as well. The CDR3 sequence: CASSSRTGIGYTF. DNA of the CDR3: TGTGCCAGCAGTTCCAGGACAGGGATTGGCTACACCTTC. J is TRBJ1-2 and V is TRBV6-5, with 8 bases matching TRBD1. Germline assignment: CDR1 MNHEY and CDR2 SVGAGI. This CDR3 has 13 residues. Trimming cost V 4 bases and J 7 bases; bases outside gene matches: 5.

This chain's CDR3 is CASSRGVLGQGAVNEKLFF. CDR3 DNA: TGTGCCAGCAGTAGGGGGGTGCTTGGCCAGGGGGCGGTTAATGAAAAACTGTTTTTT. This sequence joins TRBV28 and TRBJ1-4, with 8 bases lining up with TRBD1. The germline gives CDR1 MDHEN, CDR2 SYDVKM. The length of the CDR3 is 19 residues. The junction had 18 bases not matched to a gene; V was cut back by 5 bases and J by 4 bases.

The V call is TRBV9, the J call TRBJ2-1; D remains unclear. Trimming removed 3 bases at V and 10 bases at J, with 11 bases between. The germline gives CDR1 SGDLS, CDR2 YYNGEE. The CDR3 length is 12 residues. The CDR3 DNA reads as TGTGCCAGCAGCGGAGGCTCCTCGGAGCAGTTCTTC. Its translation is CASSGGSSEQFF.

The J gene is TRBJ2-7, the V gene TRBV5-6; weak D call: TRBD2 (6 bases). This CDR3 comprises 14 residues. The germline gives CDR1 SGHDT, CDR2 YYEEEE. Trimming cost V 3 bases and J 2 bases, with 12 bases left between them. The CDR3 loop reads CASSSLGGAYEQYF. For the CDR3, the DNA is TGTGCCAGCAGCTCCTTGGGGGGTGCCTACGAGCAGTACTTC.

This rearrangement joins TRBV9 to TRBJ2-2; D might be TRBD1 (7 bases). CDR1 and CDR2 from the germline V gene are SGDLS and YYNGEE. Trimming left V 4 bases short and J 1 base short, with 17 bases between. The length of the CDR3 is 17 residues. DNA for the CDR3: TGTGCCAGCAGCTTCGAGGGGGCGGGACTGAACACCGGGGAGCTGTTTTTT. It specifies CASSFEGAGLNTGELFF.

The rearrangement links TRBV28 to TRBJ2-1; TRBD2 matches 10 bases. There are 15 residues in the CDR3. V trimming: 6 bases; J trimming: 7 bases; junction bases outside the gene matches: 9. Germline V gene lookup returns CDR1 MDHEN and CDR2 SYDVKM. The CDR3, as DNA: TGTGCCAGCAGGCCAGGGGCTAGCGGGAGTAATGAGCAGTTCTTC. Amino acids: CASRPGASGSNEQFF.

The chain uses TRBV7-9 and TRBJ1-2, with 7 nucleotides matching TRBD1. The CDR3 is made up of 14 amino acids. Trimming removed 2 bases from V and 6 bases from J; junction bases left unmatched: 6. Germline lookup yields CDR1 SEHNR and CDR2 FQNEAQ (reference sequence). This chain's CDR3 is CASSLTDRSDGYTF. DNA for the CDR3: TGTGCCAGCAGCTTAACGGACAGGTCGGATGGCTACACCTTC.

The chain carries TRBV7-9 and TRBJ2-1; 8 bases line up with TRBD2. V was pared by 5 bases and J by 2 bases, with 5 bases of the junction left unmatched. This CDR3 region has 15 residues. CDR1 and CDR2 (germline): SEHNR, FQNEAQ (reference sequence). CDR3 protein: CASSLLADTYNEQFF. CDR3 nucleotide sequence: TGTGCCAGCAGCCTACTAGCGGATACCTACAATGAGCAGTTCTTC.

This chain links TRBV11-2 with TRBJ2-1, with 10 positions matching TRBD2. The CDR3 spans 19 residues. Trimming at V came to 6 bases and at J to 5 bases, leaving 19 bases not matched to a gene. Germline-derived CDR1 and CDR2 are SGHAT and FQNNGV. The CDR3 nucleotides are TGTGCCAGCAGGCCCGGTGGGGTATCAGCGGGAGGGATCCACAATGAGCAGTTCTTC. It is translated as CASRPGGVSAGGIHNEQFF.

This chain joins TRBV2 and TRBJ2-3, with D hard to call. Per germline, CDR1 SNHLY and CDR2 FYNNEI. V gave up 3 bases and J gave up 3 bases, with 13 bases separating them. The CDR3 is 15 residues long. CDR3 region: CASSDSQINTDTQYF. CDR3 sequence (DNA): TGTGCCAGCAGTGATTCTCAAATCAATACAGATACGCAGTATTTT.

This chain connects TRBV19 to TRBJ1-2; 7 positions agree with TRBD1. Looked up from germline, CDR1 is LNHDA and CDR2 is SQIVND (reference sequence). The junction had 10 bases not matched to a gene; V was cut back by 7 bases and J by 5 bases. The CDR3 loop spans 14 amino acids. The CDR3 region has the DNA TGTGCCAGTACTTCCAGATCAGGGGGATATGGCTACACCTTC. Amino acid sequence: CASTSRSGGYGYTF.

The chain joins TRBV28 to TRBJ2-7; D unresolved. V was pared by 7 bases and J by 1 base, with 11 bases between. The CDR3 length is 13 residues. CDR1 MDHEN and CDR2 SYDVKM come from the germline V gene. The CDR3 bases are TGTGCCAGCACCACCCGGGTTTCCTACGAGCAGTACTTC. Translating it yields CASTTRVSYEQYF.

The CDR3 nucleotides are TGTGCCAGCAGTTTCAGTGCTAGGGGCAGGCTAACTAATGAAAAACTGTTTTTT. Encoded protein: CASSFSARGRLTNEKLFF. The rearrangement links TRBV28 to TRBJ1-4; weak D call: TRBD1 (5 bases). The CDR3 covers 18 residues. Trimming left V 3 bases short and J 1 base short, with 18 bases between. The V gene's germline CDR1 is MDHEN and CDR2 SYDVKM.

This clone was recorded once. This sequence joins TRBV28 and TRBJ2-7, with no clear D. Germline-derived CDR1 and CDR2 are MDHEN and SYDVKM. The CDR3 has 11 residues. V was pared by 5 bases and J by 7 bases, with 9 bases between. This CDR3 reads CASSTLLEQYF. The CDR3 region has the DNA TGTGCCAGCAGTACCCTCCTGGAGCAGTACTTC.

This chain links TRBV18 with TRBJ2-7; the D is unclear. Germline V CDR1 and CDR2: KGHSH, LQKENI. The CDR3 has 11 amino acids. Trimming cost V 1 base and J 5 bases, with 3 bases left between them. CDR3 region: CASSPQHEQYF. The DNA of the CDR3 is TGTGCCAGCTCACCACAACACGAGCAGTACTTC.

The CDR3 nucleotides read TGTGCCAGCAGTTTGCCAGGGGGCCTTAGGGAGACCCAGTACTTC. As protein: CASSLPGGLRETQYF. The rearrangement uses TRBV28 and TRBJ2-5, with 8 bases matching TRBD1. Losses at the gene ends were 3 bases for V and 5 bases for J; bases not matched to a gene: 8. Germline V gene data show CDR1 as MDHEN and CDR2 as SYDVKM. The CDR3 runs to 15 residues.

This chain uses TRBV29-1 with TRBJ2-3, with 9 bases matching TRBD1. J was trimmed by 5 bases and V by 5 bases; bases with no gene match: 11. The CDR3 has 15 amino acids. From germline, CDR1 is SQVTM and CDR2 ANQGSEA. CDR3 DNA: TGCAGCGTTCGGGGACAGGGCCCAGAGGGAGATACGCAGTATTTT. Amino acid sequence: CSVRGQGPEGDTQYF.

The CDR3 protein is CASSLQGRPGETQYF. The CDR3 DNA reads TGTGCCAGCAGTTTGCAGGGTAGGCCCGGGGAGACCCAGTACTTC. The chain links TRBV27 to TRBJ2-5; D perhaps matches TRBD1 (5 bases). Germline V CDR1 and CDR2: MNHEY, SMNVEV (reference sequence). The CDR3 runs 15 residues. V shed 3 bases and J shed 5 bases, with 16 bases lying between them.

This chain joins TRBV2 and TRBJ2-7, with D perhaps TRBD1 (6 bases). CDR1 is SNHLY and CDR2 is FYNNEI in the germline V gene. The CDR3 sequence is 12 residues long. With 10 bases removed from V and 2 bases from J, the gap between germline ends came to 12 bases. CDR3 sequence (DNA): TGTGCCACTGGGGACACCACCTACGAGCAGTACTTC. As protein: CATGDTTYEQYF.

The chain joins TRBV28 to TRBJ1-6; D gene uncertain. Trimming shortened V by 7 bases and J by 0 bases, and 10 bases separated the two germline ends. CDR1 is MDHEN, CDR2 SYDVKM, per germline. The CDR3 spans 15 residues. CDR3 nucleotides: TGTGCCAGCAATGGGGTTTACTCCTATAATTCACCCCTCCACTTT. Residues: CASNGVYSYNSPLHF.